This entry concerns a single TCR beta chain. The antigen remains unidentified. The germline V gene encodes CDR1 SGHRS and CDR2 YFSETQ. The CDR3 has 15 residues. Via 5' RACE with UMI labels, TRB cDNA libraries were prepared. TCRdb reprocessed the 5' RACE reads, keeping one entry per CDR3 protein, no DNA. This specimen shows around 140,000 distinct CDR3 sequences; the ten leading clones hold 0.41%. These data come from a study of CXCR3-negative and CXCR3-positive naive CD8 T cells. General study points: Naive cells used TRBV-TRBJ genes in much the same way whether CXCR3-negative or CXCR3-positive; memory cells did not. Naive cells positive for CXCR3 carried more hydrophobic TRB CDR3s than CXCR3-negative ones.

This receptor was taken from a human donor in good health. Some clones in this sample may be carry-over from other donors' samples. What was sequenced was naive CXCR3+ CD8+ T cells from blood. As to subset: CD45RO-CCR7+CD27+CD95- naive CD8+ T cells expressing CXCR3 (TNR3+). The rearrangement joins TRBV5-1 to TRBJ2-1; TCRdb calls TRBD1, which cannot be checked without DNA. The CDR3 is CASRDGGVTYNEQFF. The variable domain in full, with the rest retrieved from reference TRBV5-1 and TRBJ2-1, is KAGVTQTPRYLIKTRGQQVTLSCSPISGHRSVSWYQQTPGQGLQFLFEYFSETQRNKGNFPGRFSGRQFSNSRSEMNVSTLELGDSALYLCASRDGGVTYNEQFFGPGTRLTVL.